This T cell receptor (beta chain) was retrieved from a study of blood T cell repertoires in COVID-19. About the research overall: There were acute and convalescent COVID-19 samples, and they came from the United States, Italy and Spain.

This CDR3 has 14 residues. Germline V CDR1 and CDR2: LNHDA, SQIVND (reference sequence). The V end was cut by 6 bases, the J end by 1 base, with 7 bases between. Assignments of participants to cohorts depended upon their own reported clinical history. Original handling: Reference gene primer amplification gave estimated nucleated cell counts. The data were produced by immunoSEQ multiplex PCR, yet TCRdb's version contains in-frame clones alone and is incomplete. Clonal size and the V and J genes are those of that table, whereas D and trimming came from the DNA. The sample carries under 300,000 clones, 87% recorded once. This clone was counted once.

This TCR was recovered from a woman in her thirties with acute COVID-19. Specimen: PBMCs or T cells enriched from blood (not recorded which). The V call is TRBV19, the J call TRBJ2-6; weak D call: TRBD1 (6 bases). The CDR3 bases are TGTGCCAGTAGGACAGGATCTGGGGCCAACGTCCTGACTTTC. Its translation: CASRTGSGANVLTF.